The rows below give T cell receptor beta chains drawn from one sample of a study of OX40 agonist ivuxolimab in advanced cancers. Only in-frame clones appear in the TCRdb table, and some are missing; sequencing was by immunoSEQ multiplex PCR. The sample consists of tens of thousands of clones, 89% of them appearing once. This material consisted of CD4+ or CD8+ T cells sorted from blood, taken in a trial of the OX40 agonist ivuxolimab. The receptors come from an adult with an advanced solid tumor such as melanoma, head and neck, liver or kidney cancer. CDR3s include the opening cysteine and the closing phenylalanine or tryptophan. D genes are given only for firm matches. Clone size is given for some rows only: seen once, a few or many times, or a class if the clone is expanded.

CDR3nt,CDR3aa,d_gene,v_gene,j_gene,abundance
TGTGCCAGTAGTACCTCGACTGTGGAGGAGCAGTTCTTC,CASSTSTVEEQFF,.,TRBV19,TRBJ2-1,.
TGTGCCAGCAGCTTAGCGGGGGCAGGGACTGAAGCTTTCTTT,CASSLAGAGTEAFF,.,TRBV7-2,TRBJ1-1,once
TGTGCCAGCAGTGACCGGGCAGCGGCTGCCTATGGCTACACCTTC,CASSDRAAAAYGYTF,.,TRBV6-6,TRBJ1-2,.
TGTGCCAGCAGTTCCAGTCTTAAAAACATTCAGTACTTC,CASSSSLKNIQYF,.,TRBV27,TRBJ2-4,.
TGTGCCAGCAGTCACGACCTGAGCTCCTACAATGAGCAGTTCTTC,CASSHDLSSYNEQFF,.,TRBV7-6,TRBJ2-1,few
TGTGCCAGTCCGGAGGGGCGGACCCCCTACAATGAGCAGTTCTTC,CASPEGRTPYNEQFF,.,TRBV19,TRBJ2-1,.
TGTGCCAGCAGCTTAGCGGACTCAGCTGGAACTGAAGCTTTCTTT,CASSLADSAGTEAFF,.,TRBV7-6,TRBJ1-1,.
TGTGCCAGCAGCGTAGGGCCTCGGATGGGCACAGATACGCAGTATTTT,CASSVGPRMGTDTQYF,.,TRBV9,TRBJ2-3,.
TGTGCCAGCAGTGCTTCCGGGATCCTCTACAATGAGCAGTTCTTC,CASSASGILYNEQFF,.,TRBV27,TRBJ2-1,.
TGTGCCAGCAGCCACGACCTGGGGGATACGCAGTATTTT,CASSHDLGDTQYF,.,TRBV7-9,TRBJ2-3,.
TGTGCCAGCACGGGCTCCTCAATCTCCTACAATGAGCAGTTCTTC,CASTGSSISYNEQFF,.,TRBV6-1,TRBJ2-1,once
TGTGCCACTGGGGACGAGCAGTACTTC,CATGDEQYF,.,TRBV5-5,TRBJ2-7,.
TGTGCCAGCACGGGGAACACTGAAGCTTTCTTT,CASTGNTEAFF,.,TRBV25-1,TRBJ1-1,.
TGTGCCAGCAGTCTGAGCGGGAGCTCTGAGCAGTTCTTC,CASSLSGSSEQFF,TRBD2,TRBV5-8,TRBJ2-1,once
TGTGCCAGCAGCATTGGCGGGAAGTCCTACGAGCAGTACTTC,CASSIGGKSYEQYF,.,TRBV5-6,TRBJ2-7,.
TGTGCCAGCAGTGATAGGGTGACTGAAGCTTTCTTT,CASSDRVTEAFF,.,TRBV28,TRBJ1-1,.
TGTGCCAGCAGCCTAACCGGGACTAGCGGGAATGAGCAGTTCTTC,CASSLTGTSGNEQFF,TRBD2,TRBV7-8,TRBJ2-1,.
TGTGCCAGCAGCGAGGGCGGCTATAGCAATCAGCCCCAGCATTTT,CASSEGGYSNQPQHF,.,TRBV9,TRBJ1-5,.
TGTGCCAGCAGTGAATTAGGGGGTGCGAACACTGAAGCTTTCTTT,CASSELGGANTEAFF,.,TRBV6-1,TRBJ1-1,.
TGTGCCAGCAGCCAAAGGGGGTCGGGAGAGGTGTTCTTC,CASSQRGSGEVFF,.,TRBV21-1,TRBJ2-1,.
TGTGCCAGCAGCTCCTCGGCCGCGGACACTGAAGCTTTCTTT,CASSSSAADTEAFF,.,TRBV7-3,TRBJ1-1,.
TGTGCCAGCAGTTACTCGGAAGTCAATGAGCAGTTCTTC,CASSYSEVNEQFF,.,TRBV6-5,TRBJ2-1,.
TGTGCCACCCGTAAGGGGGGAGAATACAATGAGCAGTTCTTC,CATRKGGEYNEQFF,.,TRBV19,TRBJ2-1,.
TGTGCCATACTGGTTGGGGAGCTGTTTTTT,CAILVGELFF,.,TRBV7-9,TRBJ2-2,.